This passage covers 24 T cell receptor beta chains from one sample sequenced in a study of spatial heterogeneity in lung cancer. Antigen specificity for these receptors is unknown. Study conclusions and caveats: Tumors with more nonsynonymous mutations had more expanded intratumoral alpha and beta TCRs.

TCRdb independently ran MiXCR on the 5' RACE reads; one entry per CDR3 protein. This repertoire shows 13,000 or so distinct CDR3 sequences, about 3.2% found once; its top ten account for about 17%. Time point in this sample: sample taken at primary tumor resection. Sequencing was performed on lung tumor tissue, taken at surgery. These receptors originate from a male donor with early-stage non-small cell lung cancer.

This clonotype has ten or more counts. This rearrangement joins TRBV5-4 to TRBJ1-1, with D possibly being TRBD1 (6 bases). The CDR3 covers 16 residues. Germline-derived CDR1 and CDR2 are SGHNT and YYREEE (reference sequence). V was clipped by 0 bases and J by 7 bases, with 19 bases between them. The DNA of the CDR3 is TGTGCCAGCAGCTTGGGCCTACAGAGGGGGGTGAATGAAGCTTTCTTT. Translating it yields CASSLGLQRGVNEAFF.

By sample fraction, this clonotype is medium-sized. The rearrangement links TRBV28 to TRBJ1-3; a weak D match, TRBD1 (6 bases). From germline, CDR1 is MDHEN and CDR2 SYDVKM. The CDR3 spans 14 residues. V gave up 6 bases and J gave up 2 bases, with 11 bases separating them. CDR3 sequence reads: CASSWTVAGNTIYF. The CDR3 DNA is TGTGCCAGCAGCTGGACAGTCGCTGGAAACACCATATATTTT.

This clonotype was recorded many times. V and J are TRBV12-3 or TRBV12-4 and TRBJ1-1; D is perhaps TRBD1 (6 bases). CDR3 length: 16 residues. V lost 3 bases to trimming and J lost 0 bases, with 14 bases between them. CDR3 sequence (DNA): TGTGCCAGCAGTTTTTACCCGACAGGATTGAACACTGAAGCTTTCTTT. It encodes CASSFYPTGLNTEAFF.

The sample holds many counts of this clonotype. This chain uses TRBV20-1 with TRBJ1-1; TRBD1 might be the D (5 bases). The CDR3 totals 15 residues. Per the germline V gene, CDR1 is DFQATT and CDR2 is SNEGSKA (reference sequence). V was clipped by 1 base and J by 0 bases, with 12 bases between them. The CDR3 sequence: CSARVTGRLNTEAFF. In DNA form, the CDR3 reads TGCAGTGCTAGAGTTACGGGACGGTTGAACACTGAAGCTTTCTTT.

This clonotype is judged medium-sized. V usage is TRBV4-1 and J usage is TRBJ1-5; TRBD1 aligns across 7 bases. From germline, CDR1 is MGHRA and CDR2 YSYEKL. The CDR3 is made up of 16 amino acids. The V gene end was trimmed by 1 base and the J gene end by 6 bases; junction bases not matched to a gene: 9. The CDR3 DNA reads TGCGCCAGCAGCCAAGGGCAGACAGGGTTAGGTCAGCCCCAGCATTTT. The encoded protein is CASSQGQTGLGQPQHF.

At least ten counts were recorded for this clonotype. Here the CDR3 DNA reads TGTGCCACCGTAGACCAAAGCGGGACCAATGAGCAGTTCTTC. It specifies CATVDQSGTNEQFF. The chain has TRBV12-3 or TRBV12-4 and TRBJ2-1; TRBD2 matches 7 bases. Losses at the gene ends were 10 bases for V and 6 bases for J; bases not matched to a gene: 12. The CDR3 contains 14 residues.

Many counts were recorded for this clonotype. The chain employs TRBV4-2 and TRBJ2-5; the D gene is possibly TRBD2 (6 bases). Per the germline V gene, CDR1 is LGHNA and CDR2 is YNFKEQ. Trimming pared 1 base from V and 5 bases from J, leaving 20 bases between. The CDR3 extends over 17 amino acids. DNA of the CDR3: TGTGCCAGCAGCCAAGCCCGAGGCCGGGGGTTTAGGGAGACCCAGTACTTC. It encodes CASSQARGRGFRETQYF.

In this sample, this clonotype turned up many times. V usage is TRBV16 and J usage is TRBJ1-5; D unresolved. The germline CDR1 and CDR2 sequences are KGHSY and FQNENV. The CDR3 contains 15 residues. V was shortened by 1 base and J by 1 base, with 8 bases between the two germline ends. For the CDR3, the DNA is TGTGCCAGCAGCCAATATGAAGGGAGCAATCAGCCCCAGCATTTT. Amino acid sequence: CASSQYEGSNQPQHF.

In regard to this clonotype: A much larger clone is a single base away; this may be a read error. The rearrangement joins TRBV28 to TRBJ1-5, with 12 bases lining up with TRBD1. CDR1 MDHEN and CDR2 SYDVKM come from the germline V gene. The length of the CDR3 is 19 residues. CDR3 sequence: CASSFGGTGGIYSNQPQNF. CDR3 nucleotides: TGTGCCAGCAGCTTTGGCGGGACAGGGGGCATTTATAGCAATCAGCCCCAGAATTTT.

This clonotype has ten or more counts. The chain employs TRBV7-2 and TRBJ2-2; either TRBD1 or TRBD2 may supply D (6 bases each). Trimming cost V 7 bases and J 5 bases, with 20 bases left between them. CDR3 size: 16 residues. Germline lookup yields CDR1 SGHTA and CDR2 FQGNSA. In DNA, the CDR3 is TGTGCCAGCACCATGAGAGGGGGGCTAAGGACCGGGGAGCTGTTTTTT. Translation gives CASTMRGGLRTGELFF.

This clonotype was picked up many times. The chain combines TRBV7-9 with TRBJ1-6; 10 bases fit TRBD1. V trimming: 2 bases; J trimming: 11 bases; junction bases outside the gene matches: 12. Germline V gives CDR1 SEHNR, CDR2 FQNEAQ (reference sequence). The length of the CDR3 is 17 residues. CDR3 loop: CASSLKPGQGFGAPLHF. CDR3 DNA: TGTGCCAGCAGCTTAAAACCGGGACAGGGGTTTGGGGCACCCCTCCACTTT.

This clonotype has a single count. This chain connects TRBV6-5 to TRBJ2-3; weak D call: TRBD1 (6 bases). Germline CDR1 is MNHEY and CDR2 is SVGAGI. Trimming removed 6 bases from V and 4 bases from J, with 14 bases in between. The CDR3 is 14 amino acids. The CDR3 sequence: CASRQTGRSDTQYF. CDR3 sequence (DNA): TGTGCCAGCAGGCAGACAGGCCGATCAGATACGCAGTATTTT.

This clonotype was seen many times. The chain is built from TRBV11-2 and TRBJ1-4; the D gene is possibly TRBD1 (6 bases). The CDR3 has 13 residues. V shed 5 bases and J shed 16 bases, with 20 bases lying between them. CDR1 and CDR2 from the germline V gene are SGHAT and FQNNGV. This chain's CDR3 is CASSIDRPQSRFF. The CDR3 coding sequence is TGTGCCAGCAGCATTGACAGGCCTCAGAGTCGGTTTTTT.

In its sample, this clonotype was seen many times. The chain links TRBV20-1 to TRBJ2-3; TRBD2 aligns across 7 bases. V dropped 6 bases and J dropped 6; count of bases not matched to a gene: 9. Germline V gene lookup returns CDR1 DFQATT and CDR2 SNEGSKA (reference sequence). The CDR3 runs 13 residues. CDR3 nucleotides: TGCAGTGCCCTGGGACTACTATTGGATACGCAGTATTTT. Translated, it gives CSALGLLLDTQYF.

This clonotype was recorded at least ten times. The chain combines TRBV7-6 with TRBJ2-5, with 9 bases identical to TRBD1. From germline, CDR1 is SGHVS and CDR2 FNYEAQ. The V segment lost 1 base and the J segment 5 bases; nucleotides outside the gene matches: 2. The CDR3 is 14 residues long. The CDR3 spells CASSLETGGETQYF. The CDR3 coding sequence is TGTGCCAGCAGCTTAGAGACAGGGGGGGAGACCCAGTACTTC.

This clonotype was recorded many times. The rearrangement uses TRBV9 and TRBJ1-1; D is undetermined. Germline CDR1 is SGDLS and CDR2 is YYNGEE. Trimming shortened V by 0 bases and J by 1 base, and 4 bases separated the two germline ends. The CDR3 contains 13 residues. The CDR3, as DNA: TGTGCCAGCAGCGTAGAATCGAACACTGAAGCTTTCTTT. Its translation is CASSVESNTEAFF. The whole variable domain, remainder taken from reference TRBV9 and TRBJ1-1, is DSGVTQTPKHLITATGQRVTLRCSPRSGDLSVYWYQQSLDQGLQFLIQYYNGEERAKGNILERFSAQQFPDLHSELNLSSLELGDSALYFCASSVESNTEAFFGQGTRLTVV.

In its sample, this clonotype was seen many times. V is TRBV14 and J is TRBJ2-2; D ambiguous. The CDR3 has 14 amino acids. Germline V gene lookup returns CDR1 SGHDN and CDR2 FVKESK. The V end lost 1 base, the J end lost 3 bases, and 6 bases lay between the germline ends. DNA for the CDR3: TGTGCCAGCAGCCAAGTCTCGGACACCGGGGAGCTGTTTTTT. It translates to CASSQVSDTGELFF.

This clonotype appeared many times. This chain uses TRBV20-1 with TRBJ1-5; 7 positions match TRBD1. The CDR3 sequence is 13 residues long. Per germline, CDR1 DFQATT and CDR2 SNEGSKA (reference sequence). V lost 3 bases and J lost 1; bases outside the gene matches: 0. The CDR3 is CSARTGSNQPQHF. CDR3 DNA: TGCAGTGCTAGGACAGGGAGCAATCAGCCCCAGCATTTT.

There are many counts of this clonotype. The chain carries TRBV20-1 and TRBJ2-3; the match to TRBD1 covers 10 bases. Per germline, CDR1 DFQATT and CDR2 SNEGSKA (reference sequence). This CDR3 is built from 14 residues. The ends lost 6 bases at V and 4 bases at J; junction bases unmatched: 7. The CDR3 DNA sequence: TGCAGTGCCGGGACAGGGGATATCGCAGATACGCAGTATTTT. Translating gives CSAGTGDIADTQYF.

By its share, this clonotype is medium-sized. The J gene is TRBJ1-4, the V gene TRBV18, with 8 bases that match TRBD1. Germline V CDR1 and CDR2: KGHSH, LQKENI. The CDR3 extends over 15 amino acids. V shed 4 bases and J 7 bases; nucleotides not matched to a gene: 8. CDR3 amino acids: CASSQSQGVAEKLFF. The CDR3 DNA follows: TGTGCCAGCTCACAGTCACAGGGGGTCGCTGAAAAACTGTTTTTT.

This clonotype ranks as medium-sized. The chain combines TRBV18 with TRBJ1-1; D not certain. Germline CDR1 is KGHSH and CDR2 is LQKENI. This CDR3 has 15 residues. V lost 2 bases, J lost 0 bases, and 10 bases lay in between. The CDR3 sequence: CASSPNTGMNTEAFF. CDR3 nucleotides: TGTGCCAGCTCACCAAACACTGGGATGAACACTGAAGCTTTCTTT.

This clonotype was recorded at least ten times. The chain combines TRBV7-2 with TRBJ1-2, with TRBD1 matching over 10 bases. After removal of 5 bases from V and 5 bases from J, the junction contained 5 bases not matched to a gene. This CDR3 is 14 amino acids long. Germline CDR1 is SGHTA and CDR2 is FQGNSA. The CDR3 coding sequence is TGTGCCAGCAGCCCCCGGGGACAGGGGTATGGCTACACCTTC. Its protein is CASSPRGQGYGYTF.

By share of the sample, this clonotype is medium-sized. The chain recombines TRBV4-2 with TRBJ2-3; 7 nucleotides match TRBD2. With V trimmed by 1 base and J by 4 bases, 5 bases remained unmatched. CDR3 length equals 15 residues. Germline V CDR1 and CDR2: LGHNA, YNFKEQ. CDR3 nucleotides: TGTGCCAGCAGCCAAGGAGATGCGGGAGCAGATACGCAGTATTTT. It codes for CASSQGDAGADTQYF.

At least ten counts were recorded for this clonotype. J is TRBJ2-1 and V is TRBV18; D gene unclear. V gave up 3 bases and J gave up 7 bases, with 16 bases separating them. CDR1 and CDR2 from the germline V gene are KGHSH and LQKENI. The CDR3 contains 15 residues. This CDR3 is CASSPPAEGRNEQFF. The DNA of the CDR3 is TGTGCCAGCTCACCCCCCGCCGAAGGGCGGAATGAGCAGTTCTTC.